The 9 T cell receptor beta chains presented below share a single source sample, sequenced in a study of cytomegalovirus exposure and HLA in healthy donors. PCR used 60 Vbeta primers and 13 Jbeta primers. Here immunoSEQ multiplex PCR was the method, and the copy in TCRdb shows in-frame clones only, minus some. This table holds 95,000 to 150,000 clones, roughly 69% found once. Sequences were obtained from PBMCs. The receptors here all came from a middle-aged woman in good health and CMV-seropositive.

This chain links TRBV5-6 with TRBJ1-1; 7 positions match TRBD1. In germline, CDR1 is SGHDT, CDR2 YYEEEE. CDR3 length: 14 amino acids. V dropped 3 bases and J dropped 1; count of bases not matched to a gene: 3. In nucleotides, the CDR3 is TGTGCCAGCAGCTCCCGACAGGGGAACACTGAAGCTTTCTTT. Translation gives CASSSRQGNTEAFF. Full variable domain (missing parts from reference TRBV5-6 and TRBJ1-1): DAGVTQSPTHLIKTRGQQVTLRCSPKSGHDTVSWYQQALGQGPQFIFQYYEEEERQRGNFPDRFSGHQFPNYSSELNVNALLLGDSALYLCASSSRQGNTEAFFGQGTRLTVV.

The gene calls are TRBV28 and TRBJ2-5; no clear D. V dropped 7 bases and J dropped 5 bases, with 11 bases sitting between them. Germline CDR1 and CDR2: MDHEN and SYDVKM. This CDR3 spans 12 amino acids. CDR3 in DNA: TGTGCCAGCACGAGTGTGCTGGAGACCCAGTACTTC. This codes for CASTSVLETQYF. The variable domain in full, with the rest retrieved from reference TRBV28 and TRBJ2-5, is DVKVTQSSRYLVKRTGEKVFLECVQDMDHENMFWYRQDPGLGLRLIYFSYDVKMKEKGDIPEGYSVSREKKERFSLILESASTNQTSMYLCASTSVLETQYFGPGTRLLVL.

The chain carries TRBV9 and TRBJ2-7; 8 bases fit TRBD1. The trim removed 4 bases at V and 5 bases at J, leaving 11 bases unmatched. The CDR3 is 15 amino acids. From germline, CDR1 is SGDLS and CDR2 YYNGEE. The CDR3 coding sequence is TGTGCCAGCAGCTCACGACAGGGGATATCGGACGAGCAGTACTTC. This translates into CASSSRQGISDEQYF.

CDR3 amino acids: CASSLVAGGSEQYF. The CDR3 DNA reads TGTGCCAGCAGCTTAGTCGCGGGGGGGAGCGAGCAGTACTTC. The chain has TRBV7-2 and TRBJ2-7; TRBD2 matches 9 bases. This CDR3 has 14 residues. Looked up from germline, CDR1 is SGHTA and CDR2 is FQGNSA. The J segment lost 6 bases and the V segment lost 1 base, leaving 4 bases of the junction unmatched.

The CDR3 bases are TGTGCCAGCAGCCCCCGGGGGACCGGGGATGAGCAGTTCTTC. As protein: CASSPRGTGDEQFF. The gene calls are TRBV13 and TRBJ2-1, with a weak D call TRBD2 (6 bases). Trimming removed 5 bases at V and 8 bases at J, with 16 bases between. Germline V gene data show CDR1 as PRHDT and CDR2 as FYEKMQ (reference sequence). The length of the CDR3 is 14 residues.

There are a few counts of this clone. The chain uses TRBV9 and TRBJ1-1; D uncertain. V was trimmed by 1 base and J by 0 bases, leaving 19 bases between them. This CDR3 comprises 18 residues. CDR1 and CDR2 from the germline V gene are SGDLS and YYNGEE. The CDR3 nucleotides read TGTGCCAGCAGCGTACAAGAGGGCCCGCCGATGATGAACACTGAAGCTTTCTTT. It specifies CASSVQEGPPMMNTEAFF.

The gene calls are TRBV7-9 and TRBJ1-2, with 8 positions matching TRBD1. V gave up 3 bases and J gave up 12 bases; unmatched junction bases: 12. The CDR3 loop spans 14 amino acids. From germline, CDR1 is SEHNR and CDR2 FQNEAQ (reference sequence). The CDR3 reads CASSFGQGGKVNTF. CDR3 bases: TGTGCCAGCAGCTTTGGACAGGGCGGCAAGGTGAACACCTTC.

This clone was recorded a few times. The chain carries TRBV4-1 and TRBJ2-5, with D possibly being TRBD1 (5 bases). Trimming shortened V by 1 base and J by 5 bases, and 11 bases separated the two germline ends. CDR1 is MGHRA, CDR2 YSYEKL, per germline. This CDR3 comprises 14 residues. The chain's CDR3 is CASSQGPGRETQYF. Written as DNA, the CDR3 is TGCGCCAGCAGCCAAGGGCCAGGGCGGGAGACCCAGTACTTC.

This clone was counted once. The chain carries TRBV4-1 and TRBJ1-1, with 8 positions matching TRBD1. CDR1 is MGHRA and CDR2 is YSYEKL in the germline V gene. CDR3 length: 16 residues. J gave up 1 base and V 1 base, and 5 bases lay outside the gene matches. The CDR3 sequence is CASSQGAGGGNTEAFF. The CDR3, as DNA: TGCGCCAGCAGCCAAGGGGCAGGGGGCGGGAACACTGAAGCTTTCTTT.